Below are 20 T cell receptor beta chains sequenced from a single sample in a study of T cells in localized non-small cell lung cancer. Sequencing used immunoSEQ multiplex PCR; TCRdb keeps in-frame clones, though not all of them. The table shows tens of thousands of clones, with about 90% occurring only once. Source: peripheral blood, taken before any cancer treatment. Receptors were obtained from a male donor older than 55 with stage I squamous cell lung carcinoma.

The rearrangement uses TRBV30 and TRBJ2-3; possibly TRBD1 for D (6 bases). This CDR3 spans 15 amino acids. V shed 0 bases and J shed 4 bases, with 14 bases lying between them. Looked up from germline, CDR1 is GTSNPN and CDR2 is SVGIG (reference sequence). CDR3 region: CAWSVGRGSADTQYF. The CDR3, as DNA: TGTGCCTGGAGTGTAGGCAGGGGTAGCGCAGATACGCAGTATTTT.

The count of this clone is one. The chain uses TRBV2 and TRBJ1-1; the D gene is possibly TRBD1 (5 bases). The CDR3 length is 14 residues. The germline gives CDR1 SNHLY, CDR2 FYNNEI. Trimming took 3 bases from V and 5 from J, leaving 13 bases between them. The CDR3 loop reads CASSDGGEETEAFF. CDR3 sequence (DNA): TGTGCCAGCAGTGACGGGGGGGAAGAAACTGAAGCTTTCTTT.

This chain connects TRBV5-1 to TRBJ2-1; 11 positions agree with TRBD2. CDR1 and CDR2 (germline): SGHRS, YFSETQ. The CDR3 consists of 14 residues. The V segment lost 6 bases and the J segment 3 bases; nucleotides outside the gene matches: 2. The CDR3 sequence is CASTTSGGYNEQFF. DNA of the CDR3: TGCGCCAGCACTACTAGCGGGGGCTACAATGAGCAGTTCTTC.

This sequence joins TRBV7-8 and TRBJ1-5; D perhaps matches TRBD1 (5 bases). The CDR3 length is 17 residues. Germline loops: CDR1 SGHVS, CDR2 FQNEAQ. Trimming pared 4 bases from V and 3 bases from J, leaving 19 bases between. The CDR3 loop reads CASSSGRFSRDNQPQHF. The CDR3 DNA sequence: TGTGCCAGCAGCTCGGGACGGTTCTCGCGGGACAATCAGCCCCAGCATTTT.

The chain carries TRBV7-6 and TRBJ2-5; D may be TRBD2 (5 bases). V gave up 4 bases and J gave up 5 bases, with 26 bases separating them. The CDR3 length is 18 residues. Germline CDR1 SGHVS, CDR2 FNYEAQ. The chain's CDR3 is CASSSYGPRESVWETQYF. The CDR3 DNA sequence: TGTGCCAGCAGCTCCTACGGTCCTAGGGAGTCGGTATGGGAGACCCAGTACTTC.

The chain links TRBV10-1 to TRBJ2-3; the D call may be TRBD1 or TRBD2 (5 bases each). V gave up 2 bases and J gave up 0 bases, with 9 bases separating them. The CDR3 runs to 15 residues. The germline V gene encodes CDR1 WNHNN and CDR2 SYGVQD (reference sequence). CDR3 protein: CASSEARGSTDTQYF. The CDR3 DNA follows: TGCGCCAGCAGTGAGGCGAGGGGAAGCACAGATACGCAGTATTTT.

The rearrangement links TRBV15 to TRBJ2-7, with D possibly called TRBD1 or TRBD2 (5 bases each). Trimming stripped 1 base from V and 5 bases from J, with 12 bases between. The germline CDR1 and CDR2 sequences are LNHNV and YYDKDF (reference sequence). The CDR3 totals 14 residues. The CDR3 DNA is TGTGCCACCAGCAGAGGGGGGATGTCCCACGAGCAGTACTTC. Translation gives CATSRGGMSHEQYF.

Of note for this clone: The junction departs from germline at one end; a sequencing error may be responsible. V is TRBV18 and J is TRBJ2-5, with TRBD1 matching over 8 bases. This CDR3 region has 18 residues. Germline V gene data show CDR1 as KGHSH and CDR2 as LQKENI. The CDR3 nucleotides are TGTGCCAGCTCAGCACCGGAACCTGACAGGGGCCTTAGGAAGACCCAGTACTTC. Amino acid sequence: CASSAPEPDRGLRKTQYF.

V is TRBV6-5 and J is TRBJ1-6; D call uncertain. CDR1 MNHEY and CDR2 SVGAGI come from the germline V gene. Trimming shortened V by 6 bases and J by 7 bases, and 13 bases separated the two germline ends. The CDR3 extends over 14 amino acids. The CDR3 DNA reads TGTGCCAGCAGCCGGCCCGGAGGGAATTCACCCCTCCACTTT. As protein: CASSRPGGNSPLHF.

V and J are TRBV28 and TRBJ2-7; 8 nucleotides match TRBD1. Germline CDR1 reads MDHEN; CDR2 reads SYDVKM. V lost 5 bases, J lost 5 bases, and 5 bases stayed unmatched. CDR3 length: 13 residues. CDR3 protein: CASSPGGSDEQYF. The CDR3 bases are TGTGCCAGCAGTCCAGGGGGCTCGGACGAGCAGTACTTC. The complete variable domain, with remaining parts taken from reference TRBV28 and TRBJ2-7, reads DVKVTQSSRYLVKRTGEKVFLECVQDMDHENMFWYRQDPGLGLRLIYFSYDVKMKEKGDIPEGYSVSREKKERFSLILESASTNQTSMYLCASSPGGSDEQYFGPGTRLTVT.

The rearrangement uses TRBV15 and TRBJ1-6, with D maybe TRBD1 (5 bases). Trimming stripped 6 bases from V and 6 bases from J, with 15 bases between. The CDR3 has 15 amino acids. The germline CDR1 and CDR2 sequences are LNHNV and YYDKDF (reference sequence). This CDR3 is CATRYGGGANSPLHF. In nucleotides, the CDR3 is TGTGCCACCAGATACGGGGGGGGAGCTAATTCACCCCTCCACTTT. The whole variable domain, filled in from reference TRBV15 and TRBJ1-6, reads DAMVIQNPRYQVTQFGKPVTLSCSQTLNHNVMYWYQQKSSQAPKLLFHYYDKDFNNEADTPDNFQSRRPNTSFCFLDIRSPGLGDTAMYLCATRYGGGANSPLHFGNGTRLTVT.

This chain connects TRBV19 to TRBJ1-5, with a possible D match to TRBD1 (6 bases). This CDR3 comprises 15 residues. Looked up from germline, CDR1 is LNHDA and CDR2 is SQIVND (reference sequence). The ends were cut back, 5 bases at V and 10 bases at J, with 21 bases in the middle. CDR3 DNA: TGTGCCAGTAGTCCGGCCGGGGGGGGCACCGGTCCCCAGCATTTT. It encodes CASSPAGGGTGPQHF.

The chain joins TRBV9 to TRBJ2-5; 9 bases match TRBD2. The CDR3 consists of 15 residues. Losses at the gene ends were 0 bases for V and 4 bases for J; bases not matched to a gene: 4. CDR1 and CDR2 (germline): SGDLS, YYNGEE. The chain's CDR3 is CASSVDGGGVETQYF. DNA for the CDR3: TGTGCCAGCAGCGTAGACGGCGGGGGGGTAGAGACCCAGTACTTC.

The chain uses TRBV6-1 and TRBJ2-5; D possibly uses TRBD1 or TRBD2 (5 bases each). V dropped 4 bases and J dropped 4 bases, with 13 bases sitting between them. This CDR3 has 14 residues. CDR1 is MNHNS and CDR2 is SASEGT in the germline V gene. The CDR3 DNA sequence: TGTGCCAGCAGTGCCGTCAGAGGGACAGAGACCCAGTACTTC. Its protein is CASSAVRGTETQYF.

CDR3 loop: CASSSQGAMAEAFF. The CDR3, as DNA: TGTGCCAGTAGTTCACAAGGGGCTATGGCTGAAGCTTTCTTT. The chain combines TRBV19 with TRBJ1-1, with D tentatively TRBD1 (5 bases). The length of the CDR3 is 14 residues. The germline gives CDR1 LNHDA, CDR2 SQIVND (reference sequence). V lost 5 bases, J lost 6 bases, and 16 bases lay in between.

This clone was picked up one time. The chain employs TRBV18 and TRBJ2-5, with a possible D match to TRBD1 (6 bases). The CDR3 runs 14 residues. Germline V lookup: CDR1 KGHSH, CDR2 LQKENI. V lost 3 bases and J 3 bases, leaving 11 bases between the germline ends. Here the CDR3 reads CASSPKKGEETQYF. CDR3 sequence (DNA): TGTGCCAGCTCACCCAAAAAGGGGGAAGAGACCCAGTACTTC.

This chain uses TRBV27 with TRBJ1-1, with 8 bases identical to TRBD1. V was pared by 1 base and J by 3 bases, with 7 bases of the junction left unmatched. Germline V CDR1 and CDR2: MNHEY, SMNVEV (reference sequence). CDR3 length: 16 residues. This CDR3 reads CASSLLGQGTDTEAFF. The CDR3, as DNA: TGTGCCAGCAGTTTATTAGGACAGGGAACCGACACTGAAGCTTTCTTT.

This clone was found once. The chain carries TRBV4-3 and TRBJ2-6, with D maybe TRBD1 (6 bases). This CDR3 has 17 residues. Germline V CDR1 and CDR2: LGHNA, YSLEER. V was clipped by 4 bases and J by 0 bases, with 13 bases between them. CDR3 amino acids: CASSPGTGSSGANVLTF. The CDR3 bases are TGCGCCAGCAGCCCGGGCACAGGGTCCTCTGGGGCCAACGTCCTGACTTTC.

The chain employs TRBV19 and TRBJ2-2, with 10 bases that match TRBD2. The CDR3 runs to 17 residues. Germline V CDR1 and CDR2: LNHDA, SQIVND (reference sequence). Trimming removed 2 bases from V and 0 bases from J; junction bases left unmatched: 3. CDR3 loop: CASSISAGGPNTGELFF. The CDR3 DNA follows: TGTGCCAGTAGTATATCAGCGGGAGGGCCGAACACCGGGGAGCTGTTTTTT.

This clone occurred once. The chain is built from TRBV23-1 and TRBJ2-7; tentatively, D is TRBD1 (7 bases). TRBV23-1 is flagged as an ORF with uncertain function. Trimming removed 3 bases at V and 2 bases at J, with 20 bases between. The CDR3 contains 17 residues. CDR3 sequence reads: CASSHPRGEIMTYEQYF. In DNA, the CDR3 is TGCGCCAGCAGTCACCCCAGGGGGGAAATTATGACCTACGAGCAGTACTTC.